The next 25 T cell receptor beta chains were all read from a single sample in a study of T-cell memory formation after mild COVID-19 (dated by TCRdb to the early 2020s). The library was made by 5' RACE. The sample was run on an Illumina NovaSeq 6000. TCRdb passed the public sequencing reads through fastp at Q25 and MiXCR, retaining productive beta sequences. Entries are consolidated by CDR3 protein sequence, retaining the most common genes and DNA. The sample yields around 200,000 distinct CDR3 sequences; over 20% were counted once. 23% of the sample is in the top ten clones. The material sequenced was PBMCs or a T cell subset sorted from them (not recorded which). The receptor set was obtained from an adult woman who had mild COVID-19 (a few samples of this study predate the infection). The sample titles of this study are shuffled in the database, so cell type and time point are left out; the donor was told from shared clones.

This clonotype was seen a few times. This rearrangement joins TRBV20-1 to TRBJ1-6; tentatively, D is TRBD1 (6 bases). The V gene's germline CDR1 is DFQATT and CDR2 SNEGSKA (reference sequence). V lost 6 bases, J lost 3 bases, and 12 bases lay in between. This CDR3 has 14 residues. The CDR3 DNA is TGCAGTGCACGGGACAACTTCTATAATTCACCCCTCCACTTT. Its protein is CSARDNFYNSPLHF.

This clonotype was recorded a few times. This chain uses TRBV27 with TRBJ2-1, with TRBD2 identical over 7 bases. The germline V gene has CDR1 MNHEY and CDR2 SMNVEV (reference sequence). CDR3 size: 13 residues. Unmatched junction bases numbered 6, after V lost 6 bases and J lost 7 bases. The CDR3 sequence is CASSYPGGNEQFF. CDR3 nucleotides: TGTGCCAGCAGCTATCCGGGAGGAAATGAGCAGTTCTTC.

V usage is TRBV12-3 or TRBV12-4 and J usage is TRBJ2-7; no definite D call. The V gene lost 4 bases and the J gene lost 3 bases, with 7 bases spanning the gap. The CDR3 has 12 amino acids. The CDR3 loop reads CASSCPNYEQYF. The CDR3 DNA follows: TGTGCCAGCAGTTGTCCCAACTACGAGCAGTACTTC.

This clonotype was observed a single time. The chain has TRBV15 and TRBJ2-7; 9 positions agree with TRBD1. CDR3 length equals 13 residues. Germline V gives CDR1 LNHNV, CDR2 YYDKDF (reference sequence). Germline trimming cut 3 bases from V and 8 bases from J; bases unmatched to any gene: 5. CDR3 loop: CATSRVTGGQQYF. In nucleotides, the CDR3 is TGTGCCACCAGCAGGGTTACAGGGGGCCAGCAGTACTTC.

The rearrangement links TRBV7-8 to TRBJ2-1; a possible D gene is TRBD1 (6 bases). CDR3 length equals 15 residues. Looked up from germline, CDR1 is SGHVS and CDR2 is FQNEAQ. Deletions cut 4 bases from V and 4 bases from J, with 14 bases between. The DNA of the CDR3 is TGTGCCAGCAGCTCCGCTTGGGGGCTATACAATGAGCAGTTCTTC. It translates to CASSSAWGLYNEQFF.

V is TRBV24-1 and J is TRBJ2-3; TRBD1 aligns across 7 bases. The CDR3 contains 16 residues. CDR1 and CDR2 from the germline V gene are KGHDR and SFDVKD. Losses at the gene ends were 2 bases for V and 2 bases for J; bases not matched to a gene: 6. The CDR3 here is CATSDSTGRDTDTQYF. In DNA form, the CDR3 reads TGTGCCACCAGTGATTCGACAGGGCGAGACACAGATACGCAGTATTTT.

The rearrangement uses TRBV5-6 and TRBJ2-2, with D unclear. Trimming took off 4 bases at V and 6 bases at J, with 10 bases between the two ends. The CDR3 length is 13 residues. The germline V gene has CDR1 SGHDT and CDR2 YYEEEE. The CDR3 protein is CASSAAAAGELFF. In DNA form, the CDR3 reads TGTGCCAGCAGCGCGGCGGCCGCCGGGGAGCTGTTTTTT.

This sequence joins TRBV29-1 and TRBJ1-1, with a weak D call TRBD1 (6 bases). The CDR3 sequence is 13 residues long. With 7 bases removed from V and 5 bases from J, the gap between germline ends came to 17 bases. The germline V gene encodes CDR1 SQVTM and CDR2 ANQGSEA. CDR3 amino acids: CSGRGGEKTEAFF. The CDR3 DNA is TGCAGCGGCCGTGGGGGCGAGAAAACTGAAGCTTTCTTT.

V usage is TRBV12-3 or TRBV12-4 and J usage is TRBJ1-2; 9 nucleotides match TRBD1. With V trimmed by 4 bases and J by 3 bases, 6 bases remained unmatched. The CDR3 has 15 amino acids. This chain's CDR3 is CASSSGTGIYYGYTF. The DNA of the CDR3 is TGTGCCAGCAGTTCCGGGACAGGGATTTACTATGGCTACACCTTC.

The chain carries TRBV4-3 and TRBJ2-2, with D tentatively TRBD2 (6 bases). This CDR3 has 18 residues. The germline V gene encodes CDR1 LGHNA and CDR2 YSLEER. Deletions cut 0 bases from V and 0 bases from J, with 14 bases between. CDR3 nucleotides: TGCGCCAGCAGCCAAGAACTAGGGAGGTTACCGAACACCGGGGAGCTGTTTTTT. This encodes CASSQELGRLPNTGELFF.

This clonotype was seen a few times. V usage is TRBV27 and J usage is TRBJ2-1; weak D call: TRBD1 (6 bases). Between the trimmed V and J ends, which lost 6 bases and 13 bases, there was a span of 13 bases. CDR1 and CDR2 (germline): MNHEY, SMNVEV (reference sequence). CDR3 length: 11 residues. The CDR3 DNA reads TGTGCCAGCAGCAAACAGGGTTTTCAGTTCTTC. This encodes CASSKQGFQFF.

This clonotype appeared a few times. The J gene is TRBJ2-1, the V gene TRBV24-1, with 16 bases matching TRBD2. Germline V gene lookup returns CDR1 KGHDR and CDR2 SFDVKD. The CDR3 is made up of 19 amino acids. The trim removed 1 base at V and 8 bases at J, leaving 10 bases unmatched. DNA of the CDR3: TGTGCCACCAGTGATTTAAGCTACGGGACTAGCGGGAGGGCCGATGAGCAGTTCTTC. Translated, it gives CATSDLSYGTSGRADEQFF.

This clonotype appeared a few times. The chain is built from TRBV3-1 and TRBJ2-3, with D unclear. The CDR3 sequence is 13 residues long. Trimming took off 3 bases at V and 14 bases at J, with 18 bases between the two ends. Germline V gene lookup returns CDR1 LGHDT and CDR2 YNNKEL (reference sequence). In DNA form, the CDR3 reads TGTGCCAGCAGCCAGGAAAGCCGCCGTCCGTCGTATTTT. Amino acid sequence: CASSQESRRPSYF.

The CDR3 bases are TGTGCCAGCAGCGACACAGGGCCGACCTACGAGCAGTACTTC. The encoded protein is CASSDTGPTYEQYF. The V call is TRBV7-9, the J call TRBJ2-7; maybe TRBD1 (6 bases). Germline CDR1 and CDR2: SEHNR and FQNEAQ (reference sequence). V gave up 5 bases and J gave up 2 bases, with 13 bases separating them. This CDR3 is built from 14 residues.

V gene TRBV11-2 combines with J gene TRBJ2-1; no firm D call. Germline V CDR1 and CDR2: SGHAT, FQNNGV. The ends were cut back, 5 bases at V and 9 bases at J, with 11 bases in the middle. There are 12 residues in the CDR3. CDR3 region: CASSLPRGEQFF. Here the CDR3 DNA reads TGTGCCAGCAGCCTCCCGCGCGGTGAGCAGTTCTTC.

The J gene is TRBJ1-1, the V gene TRBV5-1; D remains unclear. V was trimmed by 5 bases and J by 1 base, leaving 15 bases between them. The CDR3 totals 15 residues. CDR1 is SGHRS, CDR2 YFSETQ, per germline. CDR3 region: CASSLAEGGNTEAFF. CDR3 in DNA: TGCGCCAGCAGTCTAGCGGAGGGAGGGAACACTGAAGCTTTCTTT.

J is TRBJ2-1 and V is TRBV6-5; D perhaps matches TRBD2 (5 bases). Germline loops: CDR1 MNHEY, CDR2 SVGAGI. The CDR3 totals 13 residues. V lost 6 bases and J lost 10, with 16 bases in between. Here the CDR3 reads CASSRLLGGEQFF. Here the CDR3 DNA reads TGTGCCAGCAGCCGATTGTTGGGCGGGGAGCAGTTCTTC.

This clonotype showed up just a few times. CDR3 in amino acids: CASSTGGGANVLTF. In DNA, the CDR3 is TGTGCCAGCAGTACAGGGGGTGGGGCCAACGTCCTGACTTTC. The chain links TRBV6-1 to TRBJ2-6; 8 nucleotides match TRBD1. J was trimmed by 3 bases and V by 5 bases; bases with no gene match: 0. Looked up from germline, CDR1 is MNHNS and CDR2 is SASEGT. CDR3 length: 14 residues.

This chain uses TRBV6-2 or TRBV6-3 with TRBJ2-7; a weak D match, TRBD1 (6 bases). Trimming stripped 6 bases from V and 5 bases from J, with 11 bases between. Germline V lookup: CDR1 MNHEY, CDR2 SVGEGT. The CDR3 runs 12 residues. CDR3 amino acids: CASSDRFNEQYF. CDR3 coding DNA: TGTGCCAGCAGCGACAGGTTCAACGAGCAGTACTTC.

The chain recombines TRBV29-1 with TRBJ1-1, with 7 bases lining up with TRBD1. This CDR3 region has 14 residues. Germline assignment: CDR1 SQVTM and CDR2 ANQGSEA. The ends lost 1 base at V and 7 bases at J; junction bases unmatched: 9. DNA of the CDR3: TGCAGCGTTGAAGTCTTGGACAGGTTCCATGAAGCTTTCTTT. This encodes CSVEVLDRFHEAFF.

This clonotype was observed a few times. The J gene is TRBJ2-3, the V gene TRBV7-6, with D perhaps matching TRBD2 (6 bases). The V end was cut by 5 bases, the J end by 6 bases, with 12 bases between. There are 13 residues in the CDR3. Germline values: CDR1 SGHVS, CDR2 FNYEAQ. In nucleotides, the CDR3 is TGTGCCAGCAGCCTGGGGACTCCGGATACGCAGTATTTT. It translates to CASSLGTPDTQYF. Full variable domain (outside the CDR3, taken from reference TRBV7-6 and TRBJ2-3): GAGVSQSPRYKVTKRGQDVALRCDPISGHVSLYWYRQALGQGPEFLTYFNYEAQQDKSGLPNDRFSAERPEGSISTLTIQRTEQRDSAMYRCASSLGTPDTQYFGPGTRLTVL.

The chain carries TRBV25-1 and TRBJ2-5; D uncertain. V was pared by 4 bases and J by 2 bases, with 8 bases between. Germline values: CDR1 MGHDK, CDR2 SYGVNS. The CDR3 is 13 residues long. The CDR3 coding sequence is TGTGCCAGCAGTGGAGCAGCACAAGAGACCCAGTACTTC. Protein sequence: CASSGAAQETQYF.

This clonotype was seen only a few times. V and J are TRBV5-1 and TRBJ2-5, with D maybe TRBD2 (5 bases). Between the trimmed V and J ends, which lost 0 bases and 7 bases, there was a span of 16 bases. The CDR3 runs to 15 residues. Germline V gene sequence: CDR1 SGHRS, CDR2 YFSETQ. The chain's CDR3 is CASSLVRGEGATQYF. CDR3 DNA: TGCGCCAGCAGCTTGGTTCGTGGAGAGGGCGCGACCCAGTACTTC.

This chain joins TRBV27 and TRBJ2-7, with 7 bases matching TRBD1. Germline CDR1 is MNHEY and CDR2 is SMNVEV (reference sequence). With V trimmed by 3 bases and J by 7 bases, 9 bases remained unmatched. The CDR3 spans 14 residues. Here the CDR3 DNA reads TGTGCCAGCAGTTTGTATACAGGGGTGGGAGAGCAGTACTTC. Residues: CASSLYTGVGEQYF.

The CDR3 nucleotides are TGTGCCAGCAGTTCCGGGGGCCCTCCCGATGAGCAGTTCTTC. This codes for CASSSGGPPDEQFF. This chain links TRBV6-5 with TRBJ2-1, with D possibly being TRBD1 or TRBD2 (6 bases each). Per the germline V gene, CDR1 is MNHEY and CDR2 is SVGAGI. The V end was cut by 4 bases, the J end by 8 bases, with 15 bases between. The CDR3 is made up of 14 amino acids.